The entry below describes one T cell receptor beta chain. What it binds is not known. The record originates from a study of cytomegalovirus exposure and HLA in healthy donors. General study results and limits: According to reports, the classifier identified cytomegalovirus status with high specificity and sensitivity. A list of more than 150 TCR beta chains associated with cytomegalovirus was given.

TCRdb's copy holds only in-frame clones and misses some; the assay was immunoSEQ multiplex PCR. The repertoire has around 400,000 clones, about nine tenths of them found once; the top ten carry roughly 0.83%. The germline V gene has CDR1 GTSNPN and CDR2 SVGIG (reference sequence). The trim removed 6 bases at V and 7 bases at J, leaving 9 bases unmatched. CDR3 size: 14 residues. The clonotype originates from a woman aged 18-29 years in good health and CMV-seronegative. V and J are TRBV30 and TRBJ1-4; 9 nucleotides agree with TRBD1. The sequenced sample consisted of PBMCs. The CDR3 loop is CACRNRDRAEKLFF. The CDR3 DNA sequence: TGTGCCTGCAGGAACCGGGACAGGGCTGAAAAACTGTTTTTT.